The subject of this entry is one T cell receptor beta chain. CDR3 length: 12 residues. V lost 5 bases and J lost 4, with 9 bases in between. CDR1 and CDR2 from the germline V gene are SGHRS and YFSETQ. Pooled in the analysis were second doses at about 4 or about 12 weeks. The source of the sample is a study of T cell responses to AZD1222 COVID-19 vaccine. Measured with immunoSEQ multiplex PCR; TCRdb has only the in-frame clones, and not every one. The table lists 110,000 to 150,000 clones, approximately 91% of them singletons. The specimen was peripheral blood, collected 28 days after the second AZD1222 dose. The rearrangement joins TRBV5-1 to TRBJ1-2; TRBD1 might be the D (5 bases). This sequence originates from an adult who received the AZD1222 COVID-19 vaccine. CDR3: CASRGDFYGYTF. CDR3 coding DNA: TGCGCCAGCAGGGGGGACTTCTATGGCTACACCTTC.